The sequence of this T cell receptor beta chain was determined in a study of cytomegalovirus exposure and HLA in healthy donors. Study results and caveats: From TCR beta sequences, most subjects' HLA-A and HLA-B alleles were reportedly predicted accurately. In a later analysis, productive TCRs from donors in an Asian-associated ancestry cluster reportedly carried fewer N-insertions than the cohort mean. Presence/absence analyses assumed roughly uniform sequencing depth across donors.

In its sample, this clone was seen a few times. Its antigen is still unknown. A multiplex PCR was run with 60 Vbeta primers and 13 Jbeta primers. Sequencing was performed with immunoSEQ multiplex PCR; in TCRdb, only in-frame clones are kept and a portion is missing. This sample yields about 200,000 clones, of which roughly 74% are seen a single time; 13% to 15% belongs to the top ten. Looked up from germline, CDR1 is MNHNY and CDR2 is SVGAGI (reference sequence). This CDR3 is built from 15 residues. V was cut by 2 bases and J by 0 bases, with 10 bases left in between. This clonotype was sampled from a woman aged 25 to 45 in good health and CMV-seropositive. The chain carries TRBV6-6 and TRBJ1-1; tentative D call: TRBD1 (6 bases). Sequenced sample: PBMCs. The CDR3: CASSYKDSLNTEAFF. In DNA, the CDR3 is TGTGCCAGCAGTTACAAGGACAGCCTGAACACTGAAGCTTTCTTT.